Below are 7 T cell receptor beta chains sequenced from a single sample in a study of cytomegalovirus exposure and HLA in healthy donors. With 60 Vbeta and 13 Jbeta primers, the PCR was carried out. Some clones are missing from TCRdb's copy, which holds only in-frame ones; the method was immunoSEQ multiplex PCR. This sample has roughly 130,000 clones; around 76% occur once, and the top ten carry approximately 1.8%. Input material: PBMCs. Receptor source: a woman between 50 and 59 years old in good health and CMV-seronegative.

CDR3 coding DNA: TGTGCCAGCAGTCAGACAGGGTACACTGAAGCTTTCTTT. Protein sequence: CASSQTGYTEAFF. The genes are TRBV6-1 and TRBJ1-1, with 7 bases lining up with TRBD1. This CDR3 has 13 residues. Germline V gene data show CDR1 as MNHNS and CDR2 as SASEGT. Losses at the gene ends were 5 bases for V and 3 bases for J; bases not matched to a gene: 3.

This clone turned up a few times. This rearrangement joins TRBV5-1 to TRBJ1-1, with D possibly matching TRBD1 (5 bases). The germline V gene encodes CDR1 SGHRS and CDR2 YFSETQ. The length of the CDR3 is 14 residues. Trimming stripped 3 bases from V and 1 base from J, with 10 bases between. CDR3 amino acids: CASSSSTGNTEAFF. The CDR3 nucleotides are TGCGCCAGCAGCTCTTCTACAGGGAACACTGAAGCTTTCTTT. The entire variable domain, with the rest obtained from reference TRBV5-1 and TRBJ1-1, is as follows: KAGVTQTPRYLIKTRGQQVTLSCSPISGHRSVSWYQQTPGQGLQFLFEYFSETQRNKGNFPGRFSGRQFSNSRSEMNVSTLELGDSALYLCASSSSTGNTEAFFGQGTRLTVV.

The chain carries TRBV10-3 and TRBJ2-7, with 11 bases lining up with TRBD2. The V gene end was trimmed by 4 bases and the J gene end by 4 bases; junction bases not matched to a gene: 3. Germline CDR1 and CDR2: ENHRY and SYGVKD. This CDR3 is 14 amino acids long. The CDR3 DNA reads as TGTGCCATCAGTGCACTAGCGGGAGAATACGAGCAGTACTTC. Protein sequence: CAISALAGEYEQYF.

This sequence joins TRBV30 and TRBJ1-1; D is undetermined. From germline, CDR1 is GTSNPN and CDR2 SVGIG (reference sequence). The CDR3 has 14 residues. With 3 bases removed from V and 1 base from J, the gap between germline ends came to 12 bases. The CDR3 reads CAWSLFATNTEAFF. In nucleotides, the CDR3 is TGTGCCTGGAGCCTATTTGCTACGAACACTGAAGCTTTCTTT. Full variable domain (remainder filled in from reference TRBV30 and TRBJ1-1): SQTIHQWPATLVQPVGSPLSLECTVEGTSNPNLYWYRQAAGRGLQLLFYSVGIGQISSEVPQNLSASRPQDRQFILSSKKLLLSDSGFYLCAWSLFATNTEAFFGQGTRLTVV.

V and J are TRBV4-2 and TRBJ1-4; the match to TRBD1 covers 11 bases. Trimming cost V 0 bases and J 11 bases; bases outside gene matches: 5. Germline-derived CDR1 and CDR2 are LGHNA and YNFKEQ. This CDR3 comprises 15 residues. CDR3 amino acids: CASSQEGQGDRKLFF. CDR3 bases: TGTGCCAGCAGCCAAGAGGGACAGGGGGATAGGAAACTGTTTTTT.

This clone was seen a few times. The V call is TRBV6-5, the J call TRBJ2-7; D is undetermined. This CDR3 region has 13 residues. Trimming took 6 bases from V and 7 from J, leaving 16 bases between them. CDR1 MNHEY and CDR2 SVGAGI come from the germline V gene. CDR3 residues: CASSREAFGEQYV. The CDR3 DNA sequence: TGTGCCAGCAGCCGAGAGGCATTTGGGGAGCAGTACGTC.

V usage is TRBV9 and J usage is TRBJ2-1; perhaps TRBD2 as D (7 bases). The germline V and J ends were trimmed by 6 bases and 2 bases, with 15 bases remaining between them. This CDR3 has 15 residues. Germline V CDR1 and CDR2: SGDLS, YYNGEE. CDR3 amino acids: CASTLGRGTYNEQFF. The CDR3 nucleotides read TGTGCCAGCACCTTAGGGAGGGGGACCTACAATGAGCAGTTCTTC.